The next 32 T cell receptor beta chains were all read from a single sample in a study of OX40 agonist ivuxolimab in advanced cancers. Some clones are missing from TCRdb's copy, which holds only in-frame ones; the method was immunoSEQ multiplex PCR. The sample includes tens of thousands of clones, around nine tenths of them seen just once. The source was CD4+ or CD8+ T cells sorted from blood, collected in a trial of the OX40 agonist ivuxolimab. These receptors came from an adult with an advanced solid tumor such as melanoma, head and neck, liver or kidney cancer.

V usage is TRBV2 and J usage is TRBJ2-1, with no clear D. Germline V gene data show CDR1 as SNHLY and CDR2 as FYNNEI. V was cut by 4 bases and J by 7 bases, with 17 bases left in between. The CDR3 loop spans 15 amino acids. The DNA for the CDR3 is TGTGCCAGCAGTGGGATAGGTCCAGACCAGAATGAGCAGTTCTTC. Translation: CASSGIGPDQNEQFF.

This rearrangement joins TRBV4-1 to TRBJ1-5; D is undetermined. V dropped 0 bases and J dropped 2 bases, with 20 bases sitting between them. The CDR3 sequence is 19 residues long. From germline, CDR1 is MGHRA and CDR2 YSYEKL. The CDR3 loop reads CASSQDGREGTYGNQPQHF. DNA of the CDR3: TGCGCCAGCAGCCAAGACGGAAGGGAGGGAACGTACGGCAATCAGCCCCAGCATTTT.

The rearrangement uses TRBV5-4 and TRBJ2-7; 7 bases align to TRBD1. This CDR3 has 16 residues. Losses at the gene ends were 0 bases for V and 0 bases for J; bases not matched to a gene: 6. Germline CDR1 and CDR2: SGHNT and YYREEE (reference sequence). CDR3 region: CASSLAGTAPSYEQYF. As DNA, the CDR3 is TGTGCCAGCAGCTTGGCTGGGACAGCCCCCTCCTACGAGCAGTACTTC.

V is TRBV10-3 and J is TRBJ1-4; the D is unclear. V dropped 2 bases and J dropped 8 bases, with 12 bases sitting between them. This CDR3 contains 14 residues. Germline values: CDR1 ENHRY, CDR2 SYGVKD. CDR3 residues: CAISEGERREKLFF. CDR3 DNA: TGTGCCATCAGTGAGGGGGAAAGAAGGGAAAAACTGTTTTTT.

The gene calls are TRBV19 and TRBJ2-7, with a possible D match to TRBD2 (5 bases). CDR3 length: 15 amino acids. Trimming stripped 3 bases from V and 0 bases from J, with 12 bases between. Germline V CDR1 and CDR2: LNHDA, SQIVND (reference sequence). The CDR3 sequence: CASSIAGGSSYEQYF. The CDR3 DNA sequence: TGTGCCAGTAGTATCGCGGGCGGCAGCTCCTACGAGCAGTACTTC.

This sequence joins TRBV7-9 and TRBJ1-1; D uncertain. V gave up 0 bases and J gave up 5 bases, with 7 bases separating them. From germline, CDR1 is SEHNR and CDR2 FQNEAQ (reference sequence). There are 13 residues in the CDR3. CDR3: CASSLAGQTEAFF. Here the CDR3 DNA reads TGTGCCAGCAGCTTAGCAGGGCAGACTGAAGCTTTCTTT.

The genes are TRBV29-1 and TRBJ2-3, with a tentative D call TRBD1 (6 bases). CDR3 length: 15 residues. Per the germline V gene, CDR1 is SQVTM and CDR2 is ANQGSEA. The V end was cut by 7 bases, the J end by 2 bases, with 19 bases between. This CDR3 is CSAPGTPHLTDTQYF. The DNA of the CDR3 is TGCAGCGCCCCAGGGACACCTCACCTCACAGATACGCAGTATTTT.

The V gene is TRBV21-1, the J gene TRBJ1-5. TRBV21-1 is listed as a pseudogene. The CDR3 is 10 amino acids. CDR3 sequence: CASSLIPQHF. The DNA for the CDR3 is TGTGCCAGCAGTCTAATACCCCAGCATTTT.

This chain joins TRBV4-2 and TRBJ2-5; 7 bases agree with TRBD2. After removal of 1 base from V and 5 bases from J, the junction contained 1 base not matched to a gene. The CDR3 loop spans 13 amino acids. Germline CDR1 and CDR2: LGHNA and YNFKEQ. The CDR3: CASSQGEGETQYF. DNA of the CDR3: TGTGCCAGCAGCCAAGGGGAGGGGGAGACCCAGTACTTC.

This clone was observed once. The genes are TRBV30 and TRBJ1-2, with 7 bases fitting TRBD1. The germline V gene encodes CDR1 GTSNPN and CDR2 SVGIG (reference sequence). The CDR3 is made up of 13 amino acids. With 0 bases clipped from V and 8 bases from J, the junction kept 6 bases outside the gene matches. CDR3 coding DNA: TGTGCCTGGAGTGTTTCCTACAGGGGCGGCTACACCTTC. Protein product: CAWSVSYRGGYTF.

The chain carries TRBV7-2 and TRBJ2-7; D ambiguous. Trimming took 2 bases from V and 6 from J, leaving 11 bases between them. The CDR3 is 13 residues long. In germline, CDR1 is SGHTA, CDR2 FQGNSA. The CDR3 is CASSLPPTGEQYF. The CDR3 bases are TGTGCCAGCAGCTTACCCCCGACTGGCGAGCAGTACTTC.

This chain's CDR3 is CASSPSVATNEKLFF. The CDR3 DNA reads as TGTGCCAGCTCACCCTCGGTTGCAACTAATGAAAAACTGTTTTTT. The chain is built from TRBV18 and TRBJ1-4; D call uncertain. CDR3 length: 15 amino acids. Germline CDR1 reads KGHSH; CDR2 reads LQKENI. V shed 3 bases and J shed 0 bases, with 8 bases lying between them. Based on the CDR3 plus reference TRBV18 and TRBJ1-4, the full variable domain is NAGVMQNPRHLVRRRGQEARLRCSPMKGHSHVYWYRQLPEEGLKFMVYLQKENIIDESGMPKERFSAEFPKEGPSILRIQQVVRGDSAAYFCASSPSVATNEKLFFGSGTQLSVL.

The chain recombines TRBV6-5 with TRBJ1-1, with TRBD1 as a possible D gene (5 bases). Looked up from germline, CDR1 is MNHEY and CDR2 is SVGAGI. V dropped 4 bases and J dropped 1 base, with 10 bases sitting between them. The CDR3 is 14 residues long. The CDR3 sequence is CASSSSGANTEAFF. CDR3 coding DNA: TGTGCCAGCAGTTCCTCTGGGGCGAACACTGAAGCTTTCTTT.

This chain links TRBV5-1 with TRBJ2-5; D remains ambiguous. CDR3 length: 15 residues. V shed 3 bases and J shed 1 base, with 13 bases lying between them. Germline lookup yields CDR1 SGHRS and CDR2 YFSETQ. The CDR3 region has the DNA TGCGCCAGCAGCTATCCCTCTCCTGGCCAAGAGACCCAGTACTTC. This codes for CASSYPSPGQETQYF.

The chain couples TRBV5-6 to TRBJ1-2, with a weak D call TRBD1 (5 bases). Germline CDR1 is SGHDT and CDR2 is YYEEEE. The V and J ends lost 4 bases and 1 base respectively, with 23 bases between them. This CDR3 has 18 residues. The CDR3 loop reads CASSHPSAGRGNNYGYTF. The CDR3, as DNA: TGTGCCAGCAGCCACCCCTCAGCGGGGAGGGGAAATAACTATGGCTACACCTTC.

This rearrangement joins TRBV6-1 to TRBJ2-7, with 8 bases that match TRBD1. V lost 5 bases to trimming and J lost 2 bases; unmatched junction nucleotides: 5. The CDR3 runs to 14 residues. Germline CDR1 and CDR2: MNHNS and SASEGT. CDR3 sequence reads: CASSPTGVAYEQYF. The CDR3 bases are TGTGCCAGCAGTCCGACAGGGGTTGCCTACGAGCAGTACTTC.

This chain's CDR3 is CASSSGGSEAFF. The CDR3 DNA sequence: TGCGCCAGCAGCTCCGGCGGCAGTGAAGCTTTCTTT. The chain links TRBV5-1 to TRBJ1-1; no clear D. Germline V gene data show CDR1 as SGHRS and CDR2 as YFSETQ. Trimming stripped 3 bases from V and 7 bases from J, with 10 bases between. The CDR3 totals 12 residues.

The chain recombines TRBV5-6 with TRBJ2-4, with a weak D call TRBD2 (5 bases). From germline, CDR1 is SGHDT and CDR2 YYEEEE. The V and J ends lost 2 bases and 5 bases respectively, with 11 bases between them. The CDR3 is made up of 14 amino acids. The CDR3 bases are TGTGCCAGCAGCTTTTACACGAGGGAAAACATTCAGTACTTC. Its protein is CASSFYTRENIQYF. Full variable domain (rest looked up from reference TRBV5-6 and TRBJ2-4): DAGVTQSPTHLIKTRGQQVTLRCSPKSGHDTVSWYQQALGQGPQFIFQYYEEEERQRGNFPDRFSGHQFPNYSSELNVNALLLGDSALYLCASSFYTRENIQYFGAGTRLSVL.

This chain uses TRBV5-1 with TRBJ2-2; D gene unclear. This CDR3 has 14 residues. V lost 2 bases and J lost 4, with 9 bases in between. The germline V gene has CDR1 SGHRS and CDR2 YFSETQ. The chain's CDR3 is CASSLSRATGELFF. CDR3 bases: TGCGCCAGCAGCTTAAGCAGAGCCACCGGGGAGCTGTTTTTT.

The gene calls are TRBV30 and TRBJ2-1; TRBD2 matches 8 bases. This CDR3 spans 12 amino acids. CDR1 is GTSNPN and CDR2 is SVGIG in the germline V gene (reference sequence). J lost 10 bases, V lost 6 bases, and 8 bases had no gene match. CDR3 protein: CACAGGSWEQFF. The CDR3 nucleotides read TGTGCCTGTGCGGGGGGCTCATGGGAGCAGTTCTTC.

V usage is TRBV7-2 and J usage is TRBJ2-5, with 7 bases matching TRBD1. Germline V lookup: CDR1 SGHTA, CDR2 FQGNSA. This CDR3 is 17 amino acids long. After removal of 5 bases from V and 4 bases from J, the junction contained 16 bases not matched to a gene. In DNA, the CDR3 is TGTGCCAGCAGCCCACAGGGGCGAGGGCGATTCTCAGAGACCCAGTACTTC. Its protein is CASSPQGRGRFSETQYF.

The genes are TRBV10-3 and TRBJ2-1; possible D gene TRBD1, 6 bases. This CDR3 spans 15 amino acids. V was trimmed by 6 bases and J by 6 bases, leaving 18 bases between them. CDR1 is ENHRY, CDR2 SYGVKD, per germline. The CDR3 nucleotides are TGTGCCATCAGCGGAGGACAGAGATTAGGCAATGAGCAGTTCTTC. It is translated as CAISGGQRLGNEQFF.

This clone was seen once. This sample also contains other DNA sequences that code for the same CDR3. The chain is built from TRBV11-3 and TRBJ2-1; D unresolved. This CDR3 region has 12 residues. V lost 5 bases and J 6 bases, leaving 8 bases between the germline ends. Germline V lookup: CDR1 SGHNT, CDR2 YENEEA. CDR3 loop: CASSLGPNEQFF. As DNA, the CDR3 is TGTGCCAGCAGCCTAGGGCCCAATGAGCAGTTCTTC.

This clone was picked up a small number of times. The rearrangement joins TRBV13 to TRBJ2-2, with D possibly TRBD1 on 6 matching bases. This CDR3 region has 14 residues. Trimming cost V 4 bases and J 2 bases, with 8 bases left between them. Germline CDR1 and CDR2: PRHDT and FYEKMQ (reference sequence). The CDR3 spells CASSSGVNTGELFF. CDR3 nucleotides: TGTGCCAGCAGCTCAGGGGTCAACACCGGGGAGCTGTTTTTT.

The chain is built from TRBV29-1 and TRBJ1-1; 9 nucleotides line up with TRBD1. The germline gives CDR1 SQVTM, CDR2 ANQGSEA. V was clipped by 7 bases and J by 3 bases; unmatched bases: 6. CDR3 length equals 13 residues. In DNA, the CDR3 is TGCAGCGCTTTGACAGGGGGGGACACTGAAGCTTTCTTT. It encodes CSALTGGDTEAFF.

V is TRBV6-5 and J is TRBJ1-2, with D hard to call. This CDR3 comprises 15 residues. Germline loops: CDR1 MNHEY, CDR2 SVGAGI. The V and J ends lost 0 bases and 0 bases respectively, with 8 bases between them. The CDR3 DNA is TGTGCCAGCAGTTACTCGCCAGTTGCTAACTATGGCTACACCTTC. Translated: CASSYSPVANYGYTF.

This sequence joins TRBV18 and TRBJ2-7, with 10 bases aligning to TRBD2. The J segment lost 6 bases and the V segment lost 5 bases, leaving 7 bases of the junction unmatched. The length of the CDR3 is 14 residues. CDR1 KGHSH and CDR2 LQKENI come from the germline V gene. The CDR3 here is CASSKSSGGSEQYF. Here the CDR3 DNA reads TGTGCCAGCTCAAAATCTAGCGGGGGATCCGAGCAGTACTTC.

The CDR3 spells CASSMGAVNTEAFF. The CDR3 DNA reads as TGTGCCAGTAGTATGGGGGCTGTGAACACTGAAGCTTTCTTT. V usage is TRBV19 and J usage is TRBJ1-1; D is perhaps TRBD1 (6 bases). Germline CDR1 and CDR2: LNHDA and SQIVND (reference sequence). The CDR3 extends over 14 amino acids. Trimming took off 3 bases at V and 0 bases at J, with 8 bases between the two ends.

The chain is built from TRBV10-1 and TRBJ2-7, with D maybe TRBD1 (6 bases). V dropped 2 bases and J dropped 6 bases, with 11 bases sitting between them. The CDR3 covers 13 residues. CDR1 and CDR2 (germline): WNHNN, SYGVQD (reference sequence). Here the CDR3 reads CASSEIQGGEQYF. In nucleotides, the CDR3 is TGCGCCAGCAGTGAGATACAGGGTGGCGAGCAGTACTTC.

The CDR3 sequence is CASSHVVNYGYTF. DNA of the CDR3: TGTGCCAGCAGCCACGTTGTGAACTATGGCTACACCTTC. The chain combines TRBV14 with TRBJ1-2; no definite D call. The CDR3 totals 13 residues. Germline values: CDR1 SGHDN, CDR2 FVKESK. Trimming removed 3 bases from V and 2 bases from J, with 7 bases in between.

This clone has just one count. The CDR3 nucleotides are TGCAGCGTTAGACAGGGGGGGACTGAAGCTTTCTTT. Residues: CSVRQGGTEAFF. The chain couples TRBV29-1 to TRBJ1-1; 9 bases fit TRBD1. The V segment lost 5 bases and the J segment 5 bases; nucleotides outside the gene matches: 3. CDR3 length: 12 amino acids. Per the germline V gene, CDR1 is SQVTM and CDR2 is ANQGSEA.

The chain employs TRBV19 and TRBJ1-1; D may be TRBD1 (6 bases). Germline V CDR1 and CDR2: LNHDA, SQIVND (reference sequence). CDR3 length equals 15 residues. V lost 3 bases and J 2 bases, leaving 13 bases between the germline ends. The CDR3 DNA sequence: TGTGCCAGTAGTATCCTCGACAGGTTCAACACTGAAGCTTTCTTT. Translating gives CASSILDRFNTEAFF.